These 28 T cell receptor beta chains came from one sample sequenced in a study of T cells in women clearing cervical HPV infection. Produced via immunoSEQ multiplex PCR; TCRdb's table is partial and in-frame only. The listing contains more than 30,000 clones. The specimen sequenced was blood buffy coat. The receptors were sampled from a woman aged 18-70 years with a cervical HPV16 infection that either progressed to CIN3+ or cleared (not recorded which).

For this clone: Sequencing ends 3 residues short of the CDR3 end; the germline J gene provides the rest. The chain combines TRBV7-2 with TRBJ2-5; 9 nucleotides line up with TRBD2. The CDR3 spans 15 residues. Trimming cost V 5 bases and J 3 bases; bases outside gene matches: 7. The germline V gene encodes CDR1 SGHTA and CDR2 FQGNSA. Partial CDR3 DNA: TGTGCCAGCAGCATACTTAGCGGGAGTAAAGAGACC. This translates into CASSILSGSKET. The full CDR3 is CASSILSGSKETQYF. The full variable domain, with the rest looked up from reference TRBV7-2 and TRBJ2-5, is GAGVSQSPSNKVTEKGKDVELRCDPISGHTALYWYRQSLGQGLEFLIYFQGNSAPDKSGLPSDRFSAERTGGSVSTLTIQRTQQEDSAVYLCASSILSGSKETQYFGPGTRLLVL.

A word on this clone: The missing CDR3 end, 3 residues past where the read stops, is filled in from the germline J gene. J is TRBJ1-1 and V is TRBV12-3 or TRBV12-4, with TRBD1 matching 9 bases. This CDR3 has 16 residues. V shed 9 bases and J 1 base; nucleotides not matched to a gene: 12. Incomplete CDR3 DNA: TGTGCCAGTTATTTCACCGGGACAGGGAAGAACACTGAA. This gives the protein CASYFTGTGKNTE. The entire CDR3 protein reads CASYFTGTGKNTEAFF.

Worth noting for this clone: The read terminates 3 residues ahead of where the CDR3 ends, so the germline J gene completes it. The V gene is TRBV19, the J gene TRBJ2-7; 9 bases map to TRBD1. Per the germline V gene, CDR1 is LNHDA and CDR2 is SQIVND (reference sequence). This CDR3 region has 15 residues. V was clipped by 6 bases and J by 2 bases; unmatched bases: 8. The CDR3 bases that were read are TGTGCCAGTAGCTATACCGGGACAGGGCCCTACGAG. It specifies CASSYTGTGPYE. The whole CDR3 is CASSYTGTGPYEQYF.

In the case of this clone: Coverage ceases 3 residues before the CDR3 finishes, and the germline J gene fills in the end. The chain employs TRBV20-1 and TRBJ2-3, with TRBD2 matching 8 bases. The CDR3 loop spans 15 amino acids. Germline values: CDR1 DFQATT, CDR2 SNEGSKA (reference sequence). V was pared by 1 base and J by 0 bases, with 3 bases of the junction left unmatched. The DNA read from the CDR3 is TGCAGTGCTAGAGCGGGGGGGGGTAGCACAGATACG. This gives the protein CSARAGGGSTDT. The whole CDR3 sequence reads CSARAGGGSTDTQYF.

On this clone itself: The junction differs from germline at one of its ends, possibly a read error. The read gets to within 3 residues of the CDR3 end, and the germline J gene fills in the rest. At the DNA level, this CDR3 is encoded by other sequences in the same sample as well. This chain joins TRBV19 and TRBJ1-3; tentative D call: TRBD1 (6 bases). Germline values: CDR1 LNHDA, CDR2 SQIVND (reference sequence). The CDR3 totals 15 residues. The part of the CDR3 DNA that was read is TGTGCCAGTAGTTCCCAACAGGGACCTGGAAACACG. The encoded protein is CASSSQQGPGNT. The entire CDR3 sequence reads CASSSQQGPGNTIYF.

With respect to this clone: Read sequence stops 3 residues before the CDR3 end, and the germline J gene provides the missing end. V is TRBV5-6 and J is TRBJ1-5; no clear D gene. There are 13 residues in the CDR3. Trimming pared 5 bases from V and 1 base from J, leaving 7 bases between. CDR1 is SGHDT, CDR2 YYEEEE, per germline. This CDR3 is CASSYGSNQPQHF. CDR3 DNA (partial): TGTGCCAGCAGTTACGGGAGCAATCAGCCC. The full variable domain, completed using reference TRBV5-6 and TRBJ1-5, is DAGVTQSPTHLIKTRGQQVTLRCSPKSGHDTVSWYQQALGQGPQFIFQYYEEEERQRGNFPDRFSGHQFPNYSSELNVNALLLGDSALYLCASSYGSNQPQHFGDGTRLSIL.

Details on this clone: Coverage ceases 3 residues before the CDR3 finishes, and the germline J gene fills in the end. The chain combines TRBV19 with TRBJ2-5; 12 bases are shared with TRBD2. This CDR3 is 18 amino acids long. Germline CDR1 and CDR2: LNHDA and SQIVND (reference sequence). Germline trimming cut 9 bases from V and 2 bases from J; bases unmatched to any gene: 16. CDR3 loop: CASSRGLAGPLGQETQYF. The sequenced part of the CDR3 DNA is TGTGCCAGCAGCAGAGGACTAGCGGGACCGCTGGGACAAGAGACC. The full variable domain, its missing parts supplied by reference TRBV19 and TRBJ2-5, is DGGITQSPKYLFRKEGQNVTLSCEQNLNHDAMYWYRQDPGQGLRLIYYSQIVNDFQKGDIAEGYSVSREKKESFPLTVTSAQKNPTAFYLCASSRGLAGPLGQETQYFGPGTRLLVL.

The CDR3 region is CASLTSGGATDTQYF. CDR3 DNA, as far as it was read: TGTGCCAGCCTGACTAGCGGGGGGGCCACAGATACG. V usage is TRBV7-2 and J usage is TRBJ2-3, with 14 bases matching TRBD2. With the read ending 3 residues before the CDR3 end, the germline J gene is used to fill in that end. The germline gives CDR1 SGHTA, CDR2 FQGNSA. With 8 bases clipped from V and 2 bases from J, the junction kept 3 bases outside the gene matches. The CDR3 sequence is 15 residues long.

Partial CDR3 DNA: TGTGCCAGCAGCACCCACAGGGGAGGTGGGAACACTGAA. It encodes CASSTHRGGGNTE. The whole CDR3 region reads CASSTHRGGGNTEAFF. V and J are TRBV9 and TRBJ1-1, with 7 bases lining up with TRBD1. With the read ending 3 residues before the CDR3 end, the germline J gene is used to fill in that end. J was trimmed by 1 base and V by 4 bases; bases with no gene match: 10. The germline CDR1 and CDR2 sequences are SGDLS and YYNGEE. This CDR3 contains 16 residues.

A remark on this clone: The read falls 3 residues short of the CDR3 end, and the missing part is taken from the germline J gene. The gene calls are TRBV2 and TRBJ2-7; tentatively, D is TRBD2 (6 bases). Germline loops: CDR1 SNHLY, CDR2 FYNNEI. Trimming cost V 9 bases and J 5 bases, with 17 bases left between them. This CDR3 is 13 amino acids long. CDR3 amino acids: CARPWGERHEQYF. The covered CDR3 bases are TGTGCCAGGCCGTGGGGGGAGAGACACGAG.

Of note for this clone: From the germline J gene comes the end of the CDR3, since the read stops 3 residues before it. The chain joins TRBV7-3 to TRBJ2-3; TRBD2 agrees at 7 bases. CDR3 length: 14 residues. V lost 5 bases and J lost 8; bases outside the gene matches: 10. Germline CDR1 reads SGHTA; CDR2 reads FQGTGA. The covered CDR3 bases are TGTGCCAGCAGCCCCAGTAGCGGGTTTGGTACG. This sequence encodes CASSPSSGFGT. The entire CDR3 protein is CASSPSSGFGTQYF. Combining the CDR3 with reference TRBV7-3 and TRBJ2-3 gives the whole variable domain GAGVSQTPSNKVTEKGKYVELRCDPISGHTALYWYRQSLGQGPEFLIYFQGTGAADDSGLPNDRFFAVRPEGSVSTLKIQRTERGDSAVYLCASSPSSGFGTQYFGPGTRLTVL.

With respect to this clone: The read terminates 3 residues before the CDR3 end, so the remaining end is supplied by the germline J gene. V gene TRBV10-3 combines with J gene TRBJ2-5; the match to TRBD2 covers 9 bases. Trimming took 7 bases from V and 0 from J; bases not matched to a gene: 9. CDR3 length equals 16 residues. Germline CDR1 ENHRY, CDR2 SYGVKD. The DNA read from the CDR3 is TGTGCCATCAAGTCTGCGACTAGCGGAAACCAAGAGACC. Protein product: CAIKSATSGNQET. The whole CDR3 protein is CAIKSATSGNQETQYF.

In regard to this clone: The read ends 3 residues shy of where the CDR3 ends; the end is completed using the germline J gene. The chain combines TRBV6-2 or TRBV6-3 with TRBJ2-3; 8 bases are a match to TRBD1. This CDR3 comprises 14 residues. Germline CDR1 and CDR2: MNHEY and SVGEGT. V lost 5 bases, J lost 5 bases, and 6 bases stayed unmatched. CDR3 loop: CASSPGGREDTQYF. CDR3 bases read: TGTGCCAGCAGTCCAGGGGGCCGAGAAGATACG.

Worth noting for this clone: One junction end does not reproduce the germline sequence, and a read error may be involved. The CDR3 is CASSEDGIMKTEAFF. The covered CDR3 bases are TGTGCCAGCAGTGAAGACGGTATAATGAAGACTGAA. The V gene is TRBV6-1, the J gene TRBJ1-1; no firm D call. The CDR3 end lies 3 residues beyond the end of the read and is filled in from the germline J gene. CDR3 length: 15 amino acids. CDR1 is MNHNS and CDR2 is SASEGT in the germline V gene.

The chain's CDR3 is CASSPTQTSGNTIYF. Incomplete CDR3 DNA: TGTGCCAGCTCACCGACCCAGACTTCAGGAAACACC. V and J are TRBV18 and TRBJ1-3; D is unresolved. The observed sequence ends 3 residues before the CDR3 terminus, with the missing tail filled in from the germline J gene. The V gene's germline CDR1 is KGHSH and CDR2 LQKENI. Trimming took off 3 bases at V and 4 bases at J, with 13 bases between the two ends. The CDR3 runs to 15 residues.

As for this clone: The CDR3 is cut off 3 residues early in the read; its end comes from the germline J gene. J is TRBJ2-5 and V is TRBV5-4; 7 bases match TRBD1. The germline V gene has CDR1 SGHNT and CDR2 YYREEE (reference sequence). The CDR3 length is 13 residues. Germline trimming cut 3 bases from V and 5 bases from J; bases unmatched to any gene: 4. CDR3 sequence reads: CASSSDRLETQYF. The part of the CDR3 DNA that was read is TGTGCCAGCAGCTCGGACAGGTTGGAGACC.

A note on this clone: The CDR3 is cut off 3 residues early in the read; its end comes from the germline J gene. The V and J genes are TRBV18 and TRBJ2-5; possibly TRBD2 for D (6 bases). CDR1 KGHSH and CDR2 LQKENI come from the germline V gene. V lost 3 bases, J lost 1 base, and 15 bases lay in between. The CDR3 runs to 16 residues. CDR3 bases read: TGTGCCAGCTCACCCCTTGGTACTAGCAGCCAAGAGACC. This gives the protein CASSPLGTSSQET. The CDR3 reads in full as CASSPLGTSSQETQYF.

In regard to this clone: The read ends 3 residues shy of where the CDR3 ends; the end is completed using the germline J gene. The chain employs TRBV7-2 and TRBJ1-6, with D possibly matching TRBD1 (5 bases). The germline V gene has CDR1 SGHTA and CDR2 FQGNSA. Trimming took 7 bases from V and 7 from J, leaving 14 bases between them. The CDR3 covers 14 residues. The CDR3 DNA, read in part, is TGTGCCAGCACGCCGCAGGGTGGGAATTCACCC. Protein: CASTPQGGNSP. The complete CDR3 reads CASTPQGGNSPLHF.

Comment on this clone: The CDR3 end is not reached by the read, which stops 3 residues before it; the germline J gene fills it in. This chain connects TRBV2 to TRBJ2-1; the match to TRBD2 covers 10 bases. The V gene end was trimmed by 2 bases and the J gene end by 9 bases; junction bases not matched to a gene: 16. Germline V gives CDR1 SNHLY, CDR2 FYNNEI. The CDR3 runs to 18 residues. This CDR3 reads CASSEWLSASGSKFEQFF. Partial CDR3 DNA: TGTGCCAGCAGTGAATGGCTGAGTGCTAGCGGGAGTAAGTTTGAG.

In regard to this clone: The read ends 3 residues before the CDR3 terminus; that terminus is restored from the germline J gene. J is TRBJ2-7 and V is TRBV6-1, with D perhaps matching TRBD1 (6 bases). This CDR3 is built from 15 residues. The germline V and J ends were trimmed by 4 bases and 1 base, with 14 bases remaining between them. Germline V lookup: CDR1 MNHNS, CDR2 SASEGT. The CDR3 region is CASSAPPGQSYEQYF. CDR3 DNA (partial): TGTGCCAGCAGTGCCCCCCCTGGACAGTCCTACGAG.

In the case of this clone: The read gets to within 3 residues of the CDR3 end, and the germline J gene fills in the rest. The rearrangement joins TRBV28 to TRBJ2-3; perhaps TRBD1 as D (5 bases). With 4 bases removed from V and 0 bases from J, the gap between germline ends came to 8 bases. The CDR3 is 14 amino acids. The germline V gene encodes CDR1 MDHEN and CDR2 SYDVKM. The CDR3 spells CASSSTASTDTQYF. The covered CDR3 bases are TGTGCCAGCAGTTCGACAGCTAGCACAGATACG.

The CDR3: CAISSLAGGDNEQFF. The sequenced CDR3 bases are TGTGCCATCAGTTCACTAGCGGGCGGAGACAATGAG. The chain carries TRBV10-3 and TRBJ2-1; 9 bases match TRBD2. The sequence runs out 3 residues before the end of the CDR3; the remainder is reconstructed from the germline J gene. The CDR3 length is 15 residues. CDR1 is ENHRY and CDR2 is SYGVKD in the germline V gene. Trimming took 5 bases from V and 5 from J; bases not matched to a gene: 7.

The CDR3 spells CASKIAGGPGANVLTF. The covered CDR3 bases are TGTGCCAGCAAAATAGCGGGAGGGCCTGGGGCCAACGTC. V is TRBV2 and J is TRBJ2-6; 11 bases are a match to TRBD2. The read ends 3 residues shy of where the CDR3 ends; the end is completed using the germline J gene. CDR1 is SNHLY, CDR2 FYNNEI, per germline. The trim removed 7 bases at V and 2 bases at J, leaving 4 bases unmatched. The CDR3 runs to 16 residues.

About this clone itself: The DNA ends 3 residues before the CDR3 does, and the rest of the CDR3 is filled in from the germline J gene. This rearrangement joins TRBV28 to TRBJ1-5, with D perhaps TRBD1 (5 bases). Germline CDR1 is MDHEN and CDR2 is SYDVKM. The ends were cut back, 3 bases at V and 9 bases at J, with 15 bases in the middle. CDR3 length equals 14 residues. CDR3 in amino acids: CASSFGRGFPPQHF. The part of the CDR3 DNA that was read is TGTGCCAGCAGTTTTGGGAGGGGCTTCCCGCCC.

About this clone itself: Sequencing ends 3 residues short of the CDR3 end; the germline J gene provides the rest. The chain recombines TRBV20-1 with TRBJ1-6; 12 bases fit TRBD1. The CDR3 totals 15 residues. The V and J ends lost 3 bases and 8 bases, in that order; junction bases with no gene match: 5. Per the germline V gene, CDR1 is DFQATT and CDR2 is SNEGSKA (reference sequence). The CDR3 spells CSASHGTGGHSPLHF. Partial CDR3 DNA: TGCAGTGCTAGTCACGGGACAGGGGGCCATTCACCC.

The CDR3 sequence: CASSTTGGSNQPQHF. CDR3 DNA, as far as it was read: TGTGCCAGTAGTACGACAGGGGGTAGCAATCAGCCC. The chain carries TRBV19 and TRBJ1-5, with 9 bases identical to TRBD1. The read ends 3 residues shy of where the CDR3 ends; the end is completed using the germline J gene. The trim removed 4 bases at V and 0 bases at J, leaving 1 base unmatched. The CDR3 length is 15 residues. The V gene's germline CDR1 is LNHDA and CDR2 SQIVND (reference sequence).

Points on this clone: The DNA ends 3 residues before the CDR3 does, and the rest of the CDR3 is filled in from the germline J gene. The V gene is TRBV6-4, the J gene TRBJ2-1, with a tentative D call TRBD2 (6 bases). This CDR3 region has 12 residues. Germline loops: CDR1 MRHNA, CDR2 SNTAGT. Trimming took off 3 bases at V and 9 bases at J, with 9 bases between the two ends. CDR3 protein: CASSEGGLEQFF. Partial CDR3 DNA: TGTGCCAGCAGTGAGGGGGGTCTTGAG.

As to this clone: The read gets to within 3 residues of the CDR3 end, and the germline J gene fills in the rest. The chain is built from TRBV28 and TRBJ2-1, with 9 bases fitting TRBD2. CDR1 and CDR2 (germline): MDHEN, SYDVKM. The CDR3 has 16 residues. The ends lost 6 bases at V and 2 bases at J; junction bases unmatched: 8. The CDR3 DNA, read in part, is TGTGCCAGCAGCCCTGAAGCGGGAGGAGCCTACAATGAG. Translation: CASSPEAGGAYNE. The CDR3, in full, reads CASSPEAGGAYNEQFF. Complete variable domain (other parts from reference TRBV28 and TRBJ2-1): DVKVTQSSRYLVKRTGEKVFLECVQDMDHENMFWYRQDPGLGLRLIYFSYDVKMKEKGDIPEGYSVSREKKERFSLILESASTNQTSMYLCASSPEAGGAYNEQFFGPGTRLTVL.